The present entry profiles one TCR beta chain with its context. A multiplex PCR was run with 60 Vbeta primers and 13 Jbeta primers. Here immunoSEQ multiplex PCR was the method, and the copy in TCRdb shows in-frame clones only, minus some. The table records 90,000 to 150,000 clones, over 70% of them present only once. The data stem from a study of cytomegalovirus exposure and HLA in healthy donors. Germline assignment: CDR1 SGHTA and CDR2 FQGNSA. CDR3 length: 13 amino acids. The V end lost 4 bases, the J end lost 4 bases, and 10 bases lay between the germline ends. This clonotype originated in a woman between 50 and 59 years old in good health and CMV-seropositive. V is TRBV7-2 and J is TRBJ1-1, with a weak D call TRBD1 (6 bases). The sample taken for sequencing was PBMCs. The CDR3 nucleotides read TGTGCCAGCAGCTCAACAGGGTTCACTGAAGCTTTCTTT. It is translated as CASSSTGFTEAFF.